This T cell receptor (beta chain) came from a study of T cells in Graves' hyperthyroidism and ophthalmopathy. TCR beta CDR3 regions were amplified from RNA. RT-PCR in the first round (using the HTBI primer set) targeted the TCR CDR3. Each CDR3 protein is one row after TCRdb ran MiXCR on the multiplex PCR reads. This table holds roughly 520,000 distinct CDR3 sequences, about 24% found once. Trimming cost V 5 bases and J 8 bases, with 24 bases left between them. This CDR3 has 16 residues. Per the germline V gene, CDR1 is SGHVS and CDR2 is FQNEAQ. The table lists this clonotype with many counts. The origin of this receptor is a woman aged 25-40 years with Graves' ophthalmopathy. The chain combines TRBV7-8 with TRBJ1-2; D may be TRBD1 (5 bases). The sequencing sample was made of blood. CDR3 sequence (DNA): TGTGCCAGCAGCCTCGGGTCAAGGGGTGGGGAGCGCGGCTACACCTTC. Its translation: CASSLGSRGGERGYTF.